These 5 T cell receptor beta chains share one sample of origin, sequenced in a study of neurological immune-mediated disorders. TCRdb reanalysed the 5' RACE reads using MiXCR and keeps one entry per CDR3 protein. This sample has around 58,000 distinct CDR3 sequences; approximately 3.6% occur once, and the top ten carry approximately 7.1%. The sequenced sample consisted of PBMCs. The receptors stem from a woman aged 60-75 years with multiple sclerosis.

This clonotype was counted many times. Relative to the germline gene, one junction end is altered; a read error may explain this. The chain links TRBV12-3 or TRBV12-4 to TRBJ1-2; D is uncertain. This CDR3 is 10 amino acids long. CDR3 nucleotide sequence: TGTGCCAGCAGTTTAGCTAGGCCGGCCTTC. This codes for CASSLARPAF.

There are many counts of this clonotype. The chain is built from TRBV6-6 and TRBJ2-1; D is unclear. CDR1 and CDR2 (germline): MNHNY, SVGAGI (reference sequence). CDR3 length: 13 residues. Deletions cut 4 bases from V and 3 bases from J, with 7 bases between. CDR3 in amino acids: CASSSDVYNEQFF. The CDR3 DNA reads as TGTGCCAGCAGTTCGGATGTCTACAATGAGCAGTTCTTC.

This clonotype was counted at least ten times. V and J are TRBV20-1 and TRBJ1-3, with TRBD1 matching 7 bases. CDR3 size: 13 residues. V was clipped by 3 bases and J by 2 bases; unmatched bases: 1. Germline-derived CDR1 and CDR2 are DFQATT and SNEGSKA (reference sequence). Here the CDR3 DNA reads TGCAGTGCTAGCACAGGGGCTGGAAACACCATATATTTT. As protein: CSASTGAGNTIYF.

This sequence joins TRBV20-1 and TRBJ2-3; 10 bases line up with TRBD2. J gave up 4 bases and V 3 bases, and 4 bases lay outside the gene matches. This CDR3 has 14 residues. Germline V gene data show CDR1 as DFQATT and CDR2 as SNEGSKA (reference sequence). In DNA form, the CDR3 reads TGCAGTGCTAGGGTTGGACTAGCGGCAGATACGCAGTATTTT. Residues: CSARVGLAADTQYF.

This clonotype was seen many times. V gene TRBV27 combines with J gene TRBJ1-6; D is ambiguous. Trimming stripped 6 bases from V and 0 bases from J, with 0 bases between. CDR3 size: 12 residues. Germline V gene sequence: CDR1 MNHEY, CDR2 SMNVEV (reference sequence). The CDR3 region has the DNA TGTGCCAGCAGCTCCTATAATTCACCCCTCCACTTT. It translates to CASSSYNSPLHF.